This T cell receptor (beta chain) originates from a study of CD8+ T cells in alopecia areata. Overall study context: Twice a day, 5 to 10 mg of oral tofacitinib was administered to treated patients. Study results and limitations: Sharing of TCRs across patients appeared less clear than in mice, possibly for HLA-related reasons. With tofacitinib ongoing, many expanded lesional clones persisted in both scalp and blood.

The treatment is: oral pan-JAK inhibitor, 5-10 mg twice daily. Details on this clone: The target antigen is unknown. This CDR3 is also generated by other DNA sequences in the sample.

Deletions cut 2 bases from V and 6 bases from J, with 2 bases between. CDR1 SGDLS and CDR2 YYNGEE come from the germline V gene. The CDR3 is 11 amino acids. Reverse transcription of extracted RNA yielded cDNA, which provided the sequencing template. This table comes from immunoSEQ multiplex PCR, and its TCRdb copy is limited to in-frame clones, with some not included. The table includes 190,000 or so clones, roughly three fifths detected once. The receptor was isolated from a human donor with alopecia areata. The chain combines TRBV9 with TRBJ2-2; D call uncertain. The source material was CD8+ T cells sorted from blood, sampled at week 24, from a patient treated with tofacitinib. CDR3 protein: CASSVAGELFF. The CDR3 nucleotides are TGTGCCAGCAGCGTCGCCGGGGAGCTGTTTTTT.